What follows is one TCR beta chain and its context. Antigen: not known. V dropped 2 bases and J dropped 2 bases, with 18 bases sitting between them. The CDR3 has 17 amino acids. Looked up from germline, CDR1 is KGHSH and CDR2 is LQKENI. These data are taken from a study of graft-versus-host responses after intestinal transplantation. Study-wide background: Tacrolimus plus steroids were given to all recipients for about 3 years, preceded by anti-thymocyte globulin induction.

Broader study findings: Allografts of one patient group, those with graft-donor T cell macrochimerism, had high graft-versus-host to host-versus-graft clonal ratios. GvH clonotypes were identified within recipient marrow, with a subset emerging first in ileum or blood.

Measured with immunoSEQ multiplex PCR; TCRdb has only the in-frame clones, and not every one. Among just over 70,000 clones listed, around 82% were seen once. The chain carries TRBV18 and TRBJ1-2, with TRBD1 as a possible D gene (6 bases). The source of this sequence is a human donor who was the organ donor for an intestinal transplant. Material: unstimulated CD4+ T cells sorted from spleen or lymph node cells, obtained before transplant. CDR3 protein: CASSPADRSLLNYGYTF. CDR3 sequence (DNA): TGTGCCAGCTCACCAGCCGACAGGTCCCTCCTAAACTATGGCTACACCTTC.